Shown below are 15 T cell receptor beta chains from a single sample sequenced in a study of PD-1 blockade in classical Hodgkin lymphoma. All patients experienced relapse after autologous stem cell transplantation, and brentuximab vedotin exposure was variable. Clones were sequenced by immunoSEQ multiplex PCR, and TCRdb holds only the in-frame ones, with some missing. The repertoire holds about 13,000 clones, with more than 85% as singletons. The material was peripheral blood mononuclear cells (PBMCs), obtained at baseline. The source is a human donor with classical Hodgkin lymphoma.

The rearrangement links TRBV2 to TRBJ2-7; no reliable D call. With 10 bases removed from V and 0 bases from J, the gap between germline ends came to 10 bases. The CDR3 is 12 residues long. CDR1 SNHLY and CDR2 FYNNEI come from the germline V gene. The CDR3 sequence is CANSKGSYEQYF. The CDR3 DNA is TGTGCCAACTCGAAAGGCTCCTACGAGCAGTACTTC.

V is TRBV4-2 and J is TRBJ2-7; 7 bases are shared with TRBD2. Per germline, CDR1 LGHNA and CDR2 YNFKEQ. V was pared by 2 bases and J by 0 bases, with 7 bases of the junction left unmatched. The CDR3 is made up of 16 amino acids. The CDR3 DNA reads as TGTGCCAGCAGCCAAAGTGTGTCTAGCGGCTCCTACGAGCAGTACTTC. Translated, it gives CASSQSVSSGSYEQYF.

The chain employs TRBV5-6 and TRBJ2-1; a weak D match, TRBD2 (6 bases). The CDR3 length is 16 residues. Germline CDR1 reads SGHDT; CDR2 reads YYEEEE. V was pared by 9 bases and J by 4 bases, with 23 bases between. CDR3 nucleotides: TGTGCCACCCAGAGGAGGCGGGGCGGTGGGTACAATGAGCAGTTCTTC. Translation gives CATQRRRGGGYNEQFF. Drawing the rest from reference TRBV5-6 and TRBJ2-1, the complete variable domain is DAGVTQSPTHLIKTRGQQVTLRCSPKSGHDTVSWYQQALGQGPQFIFQYYEEEERQRGNFPDRFSGHQFPNYSSELNVNALLLGDSALYLCATQRRRGGGYNEQFFGPGTRLTVL.

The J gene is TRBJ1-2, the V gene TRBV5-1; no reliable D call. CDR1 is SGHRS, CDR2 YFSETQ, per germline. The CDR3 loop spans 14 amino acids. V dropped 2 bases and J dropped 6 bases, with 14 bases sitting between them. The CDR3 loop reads CASSLWAVSHGYTF. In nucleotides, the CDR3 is TGCGCCAGCAGCTTATGGGCTGTGTCCCATGGCTACACCTTC. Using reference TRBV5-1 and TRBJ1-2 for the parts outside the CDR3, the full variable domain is KAGVTQTPRYLIKTRGQQVTLSCSPISGHRSVSWYQQTPGQGLQFLFEYFSETQRNKGNFPGRFSGRQFSNSRSEMNVSTLELGDSALYLCASSLWAVSHGYTFGSGTRLTVV.

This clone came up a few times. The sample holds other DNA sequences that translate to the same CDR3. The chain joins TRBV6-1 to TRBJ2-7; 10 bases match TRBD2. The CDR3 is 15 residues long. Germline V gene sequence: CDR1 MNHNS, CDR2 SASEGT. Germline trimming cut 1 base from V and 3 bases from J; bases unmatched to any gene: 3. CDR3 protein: CASSEGTSGLYEQYF. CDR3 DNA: TGTGCCAGCAGTGAAGGGACTAGCGGTCTCTACGAGCAGTACTTC.

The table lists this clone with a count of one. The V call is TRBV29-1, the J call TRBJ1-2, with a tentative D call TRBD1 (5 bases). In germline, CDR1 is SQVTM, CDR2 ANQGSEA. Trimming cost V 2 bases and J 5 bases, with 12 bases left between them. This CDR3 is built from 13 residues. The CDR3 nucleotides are TGCAGCGTTGAACGCAGGGCACCTTATGGCTACACCTTC. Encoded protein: CSVERRAPYGYTF.

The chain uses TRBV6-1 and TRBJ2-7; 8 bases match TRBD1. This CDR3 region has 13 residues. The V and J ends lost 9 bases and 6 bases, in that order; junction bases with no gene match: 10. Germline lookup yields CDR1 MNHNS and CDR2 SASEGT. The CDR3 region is CARSLDRVSEQYF. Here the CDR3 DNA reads TGTGCCAGGAGCTTGGACAGGGTCTCCGAGCAGTACTTC.

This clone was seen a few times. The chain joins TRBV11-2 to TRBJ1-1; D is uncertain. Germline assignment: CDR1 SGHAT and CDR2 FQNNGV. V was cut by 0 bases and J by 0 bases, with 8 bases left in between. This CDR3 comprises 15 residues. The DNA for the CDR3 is TGTGCCAGCAGCTTAGAGGGCCTAATGAACACTGAAGCTTTCTTT. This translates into CASSLEGLMNTEAFF.

CDR3 sequence reads: CASSSPTSGRYNEQFF. CDR3 nucleotides: TGCGCCAGCAGCTCGCCGACTAGCGGGAGGTACAATGAGCAGTTCTTC. This chain joins TRBV5-1 and TRBJ2-1; 13 positions agree with TRBD2. J gave up 4 bases and V 3 bases, and 4 bases lay outside the gene matches. Looked up from germline, CDR1 is SGHRS and CDR2 is YFSETQ. The CDR3 totals 16 residues.

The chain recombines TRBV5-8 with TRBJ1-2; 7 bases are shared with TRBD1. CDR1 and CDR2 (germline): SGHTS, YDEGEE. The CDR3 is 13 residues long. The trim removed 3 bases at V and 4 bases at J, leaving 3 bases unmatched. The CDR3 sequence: CASSSGQLYGYTF. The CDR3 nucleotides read TGTGCCAGCAGCTCGGGACAGCTCTATGGCTACACCTTC.

The chain's CDR3 is CASRGPGKKSSYEQYF. CDR3 DNA sequence: TGTGCCAGCAGAGGACCCGGGAAAAAAAGCTCCTACGAGCAGTACTTC. The V call is TRBV10-3, the J call TRBJ2-7; a weak D match, TRBD2 (5 bases). V dropped 10 bases and J dropped 0 bases, with 22 bases sitting between them. The CDR3 loop spans 16 amino acids. CDR1 and CDR2 (germline): ENHRY, SYGVKD.

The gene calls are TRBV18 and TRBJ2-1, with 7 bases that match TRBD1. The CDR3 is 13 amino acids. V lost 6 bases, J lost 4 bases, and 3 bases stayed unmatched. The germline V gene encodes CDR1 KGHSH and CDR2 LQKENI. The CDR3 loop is CASSLDRYNEQFF. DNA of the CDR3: TGTGCCAGCTCCCTGGACAGGTACAATGAGCAGTTCTTC.

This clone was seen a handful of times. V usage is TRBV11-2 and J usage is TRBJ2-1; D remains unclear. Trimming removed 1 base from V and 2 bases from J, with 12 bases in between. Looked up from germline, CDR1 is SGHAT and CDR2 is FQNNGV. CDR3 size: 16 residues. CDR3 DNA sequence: TGTGCCAGCAGCTTAGTAGGCGCTCGGCCCTACAATGAGCAGTTCTTC. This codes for CASSLVGARPYNEQFF.

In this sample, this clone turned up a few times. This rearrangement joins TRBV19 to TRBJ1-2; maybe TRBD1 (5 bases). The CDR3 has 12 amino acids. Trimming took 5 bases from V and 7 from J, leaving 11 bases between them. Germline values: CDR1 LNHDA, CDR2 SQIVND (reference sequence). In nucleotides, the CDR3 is TGTGCCAGTAGTTTGGGGGGGACTGGCTACACCTTC. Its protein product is CASSLGGTGYTF.

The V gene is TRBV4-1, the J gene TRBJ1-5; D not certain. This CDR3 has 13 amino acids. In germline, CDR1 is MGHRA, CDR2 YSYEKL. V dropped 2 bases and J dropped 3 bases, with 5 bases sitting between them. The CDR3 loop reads CASSQPLNQPQHF. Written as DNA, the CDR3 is TGCGCCAGCAGCCAACCCCTCAATCAGCCCCAGCATTTT.